The 6 T cell receptor beta chains reported below all come from one sample, sequenced in a study of low-dose radiotherapy and immunotherapy resistance in tumors. TRAV and TRBV primers primed cDNA for both TCRalpha and TCRbeta. Amplification, which lasted around 22 PCR cycles, used a constant-region primer and V-primer adapter to amplify TCRs. TCRdb reprocessed the reads via MiXCR and lists one record per CDR3 protein. This table holds around 100,000 distinct CDR3 sequences, 20% to 25% found once. Sample time point: after trial treatment. Described treatment: LDRT plus nivolumab, ipilimumab, low-dose cyclophosphamide and aspirin (RACIN trial). This specimen was PBMCs, taken after low-dose radiotherapy plus immunotherapy. These receptors were obtained from a female donor with ovarian cancer.

This clonotype was seen many times. The chain carries TRBV11-1 and TRBJ1-1; D not certain. This CDR3 contains 15 residues. Germline V gene sequence: CDR1 SGHAT, CDR2 FQDESV (reference sequence). Trimming pared 5 bases from V and 0 bases from J, leaving 13 bases between. The CDR3 protein is CASSRPGLLNTEAFF. CDR3 DNA sequence: TGTGCCAGCAGCCGACCGGGTCTACTGAACACTGAAGCTTTCTTT.

In this sample, this clonotype turned up many times. The chain uses TRBV6-2 or TRBV6-3 and TRBJ2-1; D tentatively fits TRBD1 or TRBD2 (6 bases each). The CDR3 is made up of 15 amino acids. Germline CDR1 is MNHEY and CDR2 is SVGEGT. V was trimmed by 6 bases and J by 5 bases, leaving 17 bases between them. The CDR3: CASRLGGPGNNEQFF. In DNA, the CDR3 is TGTGCCAGCAGGCTTGGGGGGCCGGGGAACAATGAGCAGTTCTTC.

This clonotype was picked up many times. V gene TRBV14 combines with J gene TRBJ2-1; 14 bases match TRBD2. Germline values: CDR1 SGHDN, CDR2 FVKESK. The CDR3 runs 15 residues. The ends lost 10 bases at V and 6 bases at J; junction bases unmatched: 8. The CDR3 nucleotides read TGTGCCACCTCGGGACTAGCGGGGGCAGGCAATGAGCAGTTCTTC. Translated, it gives CATSGLAGAGNEQFF. Full variable domain (missing parts from reference TRBV14 and TRBJ2-1): EAGVTQFPSHSVIEKGQTVTLRCDPISGHDNLYWYRRVMGKEIKFLLHFVKESKQDESGMPNNRFLAERTGGTYSTLKVQPAELEDSGVYFCATSGLAGAGNEQFFGPGTRLTVL.

This clonotype was detected many times. The chain recombines TRBV5-1 with TRBJ2-6; 7 bases agree with TRBD1. Trimming took 2 bases from V and 0 from J; bases not matched to a gene: 5. This CDR3 has 17 residues. CDR1 and CDR2 from the germline V gene are SGHRS and YFSETQ. The CDR3 reads CASSFLGQVSGANVLTF. CDR3 DNA: TGCGCCAGCAGCTTTTTAGGACAGGTCTCTGGGGCCAACGTCCTGACTTTC.

Concerning this clonotype: A junction end diverges from the germline sequence, so it may reflect a read error. The chain has TRBV5-1 and TRBJ2-6; weak D call: TRBD1 (5 bases). The CDR3 is 16 residues long. The germline CDR1 and CDR2 sequences are SGHRS and YFSETQ. The CDR3 coding sequence is TGTGCCAGCAGCTATTGGGCAGGGCCGGGGGCCAACGTCCTGACTTTC. Translation: CASSYWAGPGANVLTF. Variable domain in full (rest from reference TRBV5-1 and TRBJ2-6): KAGVTQTPRYLIKTRGQQVTLSCSPISGHRSVSWYQQTPGQGLQFLFEYFSETQRNKGNFPGRFSGRQFSNSRSEMNVSTLELGDSALYLCASSYWAGPGANVLTFGAGSRLTVL.

This clonotype showed up many times. The chain carries TRBV19 and TRBJ1-1, with D perhaps TRBD1 (6 bases). CDR1 LNHDA and CDR2 SQIVND come from the germline V gene (reference sequence). Trimming pared 1 base from V and 2 bases from J, leaving 11 bases between. The CDR3 consists of 15 residues. The CDR3 DNA reads as TGTGCCAGTAGTATAGGGCAGGGGATCAACACTGAAGCTTTCTTT. This encodes CASSIGQGINTEAFF.